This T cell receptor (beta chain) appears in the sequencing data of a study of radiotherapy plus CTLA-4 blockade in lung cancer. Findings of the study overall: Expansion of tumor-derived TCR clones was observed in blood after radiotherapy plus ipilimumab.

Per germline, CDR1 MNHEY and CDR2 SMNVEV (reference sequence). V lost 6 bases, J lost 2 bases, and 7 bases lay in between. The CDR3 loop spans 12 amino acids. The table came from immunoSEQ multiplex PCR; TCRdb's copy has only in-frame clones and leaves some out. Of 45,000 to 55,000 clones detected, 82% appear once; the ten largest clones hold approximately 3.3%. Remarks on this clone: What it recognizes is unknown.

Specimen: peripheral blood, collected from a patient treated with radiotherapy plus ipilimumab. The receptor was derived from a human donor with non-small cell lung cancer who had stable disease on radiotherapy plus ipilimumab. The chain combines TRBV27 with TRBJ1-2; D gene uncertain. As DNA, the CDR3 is TGTGCCAGCAGAGGCGGGAACTATGGCTACACCTTC. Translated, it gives CASRGGNYGYTF.